At least ten counts were recorded for the clone carrying this TCR beta chain. Its antigen remains unknown. Template-switch 5'RACE cDNA synthesis added a 10-nucleotide unique molecular identifier. TCRdb redid the calling of the 5' RACE reads with MiXCR, one entry per CDR3 protein. The sample holds 40,000 to 55,000 distinct CDR3 sequences, around 5.3% seen once. This CDR3 comprises 10 residues. This record comes from a study of neurological immune-mediated disorders. Whole-study results and caveats: With the multiple sclerosis repertoire cluster, none of the clinical or MRI features showed an association.

This sequence joins TRBV12-3 or TRBV12-4 and TRBJ1-1; D remains ambiguous. Input material: CD4+ T cells from blood. The sequence derives from a woman younger than 35 with multiple sclerosis. This CDR3 reads CGSGNTEAFF. The CDR3 DNA sequence: TGTGGGTCAGGGAACACTGAAGCTTTCTTT.